The TCR beta chain described here comes from a study of shared clonotypes between healthy human individuals. Study information: Each donor's CD8 memory used one plate, CD8 naive two, each CD4 subset three. Study results and limitations: Researchers found naive subsets generally carried larger estimated richness than memory subsets.

CDR3 size: 16 residues. The V segment lost 5 bases and the J segment 3 bases; nucleotides outside the gene matches: 6. Germline V gene lookup returns CDR1 MDHEN and CDR2 SYDVKM. Concerning this clone: Its antigen is not known.

In the study's own analysis: From ImmunoSEQ came sequences covering only the junction and carrying no quality scores, so filtering differed. TCRdb's copy holds only in-frame clones and misses some; the assay was immunoSEQ multiplex PCR. The V and J calls and clone size come from that table; D and trimming were worked out from the DNA. This sample carries 600,000 to 700,000 clones, about 80% of them seen once, and the ten largest clones take 1.5% to 2%. The specimen sequenced was memory CD4+ T cells sorted from blood. The subset: CD45RA-negative fraction. The chain has TRBV28 and TRBJ1-3; 11 nucleotides agree with TRBD1. This receptor was taken from a woman aged 30 to 39 in good health. The DNA for the CDR3 is TGTGCCAGCAGTCGGCGGACAGGGGGCTTTGGAAACACCATATATTTT. As protein: CASSRRTGGFGNTIYF.